This T cell receptor beta chain was obtained from a study of cytomegalovirus exposure and HLA in healthy donors. 60 Vbeta and 13 Jbeta primers were used in PCR. Method: immunoSEQ multiplex PCR; TCRdb's copy keeps in-frame clones and lacks some. The sample gives about 200,000 clones, 55% to 75% of which show up once; around 2.6% is in the top ten. The CDR3 has 14 residues. Germline lookup yields CDR1 SGHTA and CDR2 FQGTGA. V was trimmed by 3 bases and J by 2 bases, leaving 9 bases between them. Sequencing was performed on PBMCs. This chain uses TRBV7-3 with TRBJ2-3; the D gene is possibly TRBD2 (5 bases). This TCR derives from a man aged 40-49 years in good health and CMV-seropositive. The CDR3 region is CASSFGLLTDTQYF. CDR3 DNA sequence: TGTGCCAGCAGCTTTGGACTCCTCACAGATACGCAGTATTTT.